This TCR beta chain was sequenced for a study of response to subunit inactivated influenza vaccine (dated by TCRdb to the late 2010s). About the study as a whole: Deep quantitative profiling of the T cell receptor repertoire was used in the study to follow responses to a trivalent subunit inactivated influenza vaccine.

Comments on this clonotype: Its antigen is not yet known. There are no base qualities to consult, and no much larger clone falls within one base.

General findings and caveats noted by the study authors: According to the authors, only a limited number of new T cells may be recruited by each seasonal influenza vaccination.

According to the germline V gene, CDR1 reads KGHDR and CDR2 reads SFDVKD. V is clipped by 1 base and J by 5 bases, and the sequence between their germline boundaries is 12 bases long. Counted from cysteine to phenylalanine, this CDR3 has 15 amino acids. Of the read, only the CDR3 DNA is kept; its 45 bases are in frame from base 1. To prepare the library, RT-PCR was applied. TCRdb records Illumina HiSeq 2500 as the sequencer. TCRdb ran its own pipeline on the public reads, namely fastp trimming at Q25 and MiXCR clone calling, and kept in-frame beta chains. Every distinct CDR3 protein forms one entry, paired with its most common genes and DNA. Within this sample are about 540,000 distinct CDR3 sequences, with roughly 25% of them counted one time only. 2.5% to 3.5% of the sample comes from the top ten. These sequences were also reported in another study, on T cells expressing NK-cell markers. Drawing on the second study: TCR beta cDNA libraries were prepared using 5'RACE template switching, which introduced a universal primer site and unique molecular identifiers. In sorted CD3+CD56+NKG2C+, CD3+CD56+NKG2C- and CD3+CD56-NKG2C+ T-cell subsets from eight or nine donors, TCR beta-chain repertoires were profiled. Seven of the eight sequenced donors were HCMV-seropositive and one was HCMV-seronegative. In several experiments an anti-gammadeltaTCR antibody was added to restrict sorting to alphabetaTCR-expressing T cells. In several donors, the dominant CD3+CD56+NKG2C+ clonotypes were among the top 10 CD8+ clonotypes and accounted for about 1.0-7.5% of CD8+ T cells. Those dominant clonotypes were again the most abundant among CD3+CD56-NKG2C+ cells in several donors, at roughly 25-60.1%. Whether the expanded NKG2C-expressing T cell clones were specific for HCMV antigens was left unclear. Randomly selected healthy volunteers, three men and five women, were used as the eight sequenced donors. To determine HCMV serostatus, a commercial ELISA kit was used to detect HCMV-specific IgG in serum. Peripheral blood mononuclear cells were isolated from blood by Ficoll density gradient centrifugation. Using Miltenyi isolation kits, CD4+ and CD8+ T cells were isolated from PBMC through magnetic immunoseparation. Synthesis of cDNA was primed from the TCR beta constant segment and was followed by two consecutive PCR amplification steps. Libraries were sequenced as 2 x 150 bp reads on Illumina HiSeq 2000/2500, MiSeq or NextSeq. MIGEC was used to demultiplex reads and group the reads by UMI, and MiTCR was used to assemble and quantify clonotypes. Only TCR cDNA sequences supported by at least two reads were kept to exclude erroneous sequences. Downstream repertoire analysis used the tcR package, and clonotypes were matched across fractions by CDR3 nucleotide sequence plus V segment. VDJmatch was used to annotate antigen specificity against VDJdb, with one amino acid substitution in CDR3 permitted.

Recombination linked TRBV24-1 to TRBJ2-3, with a weak D call of TRBD1 (5 bases match). This TCR was sampled from a man between 45 and 60 years old who received an inactivated influenza vaccine. Donor details come from another sample of the same person, matched by shared clones. This material consisted of CD4+ T cells sorted from PBMCs, taken about 13 days after vaccination. The nucleotides read TGTGCCACCAGTGATTTAGTGGCAGGGAAAGATACGCAGTATTTT. This gives the protein CATSDLVAGKDTQYF.